These 25 T cell receptor beta chains share one sample of origin, sequenced in a study of blood T cells in healthy people across ages. Next came a second PCR, run for about 7 to 12 cycles, which used a sample-barcoded 5' primer along with a J-beta primer mix. TCRdb analysed the 5' RACE reads with MiXCR anew, one entry per CDR3 protein. The sample contains over 700,000 distinct CDR3 sequences, about 55% of which appear only once. Source material: blood. The receptors were gathered from a man at least 80 years old in good health.

V usage is TRBV11-2 and J usage is TRBJ2-1, with D tentatively TRBD1 (5 bases). This CDR3 region has 15 residues. Germline V lookup: CDR1 SGHAT, CDR2 FQNNGV. V shed 7 bases and J shed 9 bases, with 22 bases lying between them. The CDR3 loop reads CASNSRAAFWGEQFF. CDR3 DNA: TGTGCCAGCAACTCCAGGGCAGCGTTCTGGGGTGAGCAGTTCTTC.

The V and J genes are TRBV20-1 and TRBJ1-1; D might be TRBD1 (6 bases). The CDR3 is 12 amino acids. Per the germline V gene, CDR1 is DFQATT and CDR2 is SNEGSKA (reference sequence). V was cut by 2 bases and J by 6 bases, with 10 bases left in between. The CDR3 is CSARSQGSEAFF. CDR3 DNA sequence: TGCAGTGCTAGATCCCAGGGGTCTGAAGCTTTCTTT.

The genes are TRBV12-3 or TRBV12-4 and TRBJ2-2; tentatively, D is TRBD2 (6 bases). This CDR3 has 16 amino acids. The V end lost 3 bases, the J end lost 0 bases, and 11 bases lay between the germline ends. In nucleotides, the CDR3 is TGTGCCAGCAGTTTCTGGGGACTCGCGAACACCGGGGAGCTGTTTTTT. Amino acid sequence: CASSFWGLANTGELFF.

The chain links TRBV20-1 to TRBJ2-5, with D perhaps TRBD1 (6 bases). The length of the CDR3 is 14 residues. The ends were cut back, 1 base at V and 1 base at J, with 10 bases in the middle. The V gene's germline CDR1 is DFQATT and CDR2 SNEGSKA (reference sequence). The CDR3 bases are TGCAGTGCTAGAGTTCAGGGGCTCCAAGAGACCCAGTACTTC. Translated: CSARVQGLQETQYF.

The chain links TRBV20-1 to TRBJ2-7; 9 nucleotides align to TRBD2. V was clipped by 3 bases and J by 7 bases; unmatched bases: 7. CDR1 and CDR2 (germline): DFQATT, SNEGSKA (reference sequence). The CDR3 contains 13 residues. The CDR3 reads CSASSLAGREQYF. The CDR3 DNA reads as TGCAGTGCTAGTAGTCTAGCGGGAAGAGAGCAGTACTTC.

The chain combines TRBV2 with TRBJ2-7, with TRBD1 identical over 7 bases. The DNA end is more similar to TRBJ2-5, so the J call may be wrong. The germline V gene encodes CDR1 SNHLY and CDR2 FYNNEI. The CDR3 sequence is 14 residues long. The CDR3 spells CASSPLFRGETQYF. The CDR3 DNA reads TGTGCCAGCAGCCCTCTGTTCAGGGGGGAGACCCAGTACTTC.

This clonotype was seen a handful of times. The rearrangement links TRBV7-2 to TRBJ2-1; D unresolved. This CDR3 is built from 14 residues. In germline, CDR1 is SGHTA, CDR2 FQGNSA. Trimming stripped 5 bases from V and 7 bases from J, with 15 bases between. CDR3 sequence: CASSVPGVRNEQFF. CDR3 nucleotide sequence: TGTGCCAGCAGCGTCCCAGGAGTGCGGAATGAGCAGTTCTTC.

This chain joins TRBV5-1 and TRBJ2-1; 13 bases agree with TRBD2. J lost 5 bases, V lost 7 bases, and 6 bases had no gene match. CDR1 SGHRS and CDR2 YFSETQ come from the germline V gene. The CDR3 loop spans 15 amino acids. DNA for the CDR3: TGCGCCAGCCGACCGGGACTAGCGGGAAACAATGAGCAGTTCTTC. Its translation: CASRPGLAGNNEQFF.

This clonotype was recorded a few times. This chain connects TRBV24-1 to TRBJ2-1, with 10 bases fitting TRBD1. The V gene's germline CDR1 is KGHDR and CDR2 SFDVKD. V lost 3 bases and J lost 7; bases outside the gene matches: 8. This CDR3 comprises 16 residues. The CDR3 spells CATSDRQGAHLNEQFF. The DNA of the CDR3 is TGTGCCACCAGTGATCGACAGGGGGCCCACTTAAATGAGCAGTTCTTC.

In regard to this clonotype: Germline is not matched at one junction end, which may reflect a read error. The J gene is TRBJ1-2, the V gene TRBV18, with no clear D. There are 13 residues in the CDR3. Germline loops: CDR1 KGHSH, CDR2 LQKENI. CDR3 in DNA: TGTGCCAGCTCACCATCTACAAGCTATGGTTACACCTTC. This encodes CASSPSTSYGYTF.

The J gene is TRBJ2-7, the V gene TRBV4-1; 8 nucleotides match TRBD1. V lost 0 bases and J lost 0; bases outside the gene matches: 4. Germline loops: CDR1 MGHRA, CDR2 YSYEKL. The CDR3 is made up of 16 amino acids. The DNA of the CDR3 is TGCGCCAGCAGCCAAGATGGCGGGACAGGCTCCTACGAGCAGTACTTC. Its translation: CASSQDGGTGSYEQYF.

The V gene is TRBV20-1, the J gene TRBJ2-1, with 10 positions matching TRBD2. CDR1 is DFQATT and CDR2 is SNEGSKA in the germline V gene (reference sequence). V trimming: 3 bases; J trimming: 9 bases; junction bases outside the gene matches: 11. The CDR3 contains 15 residues. CDR3 DNA: TGCAGTGCTAGTTCTAGCGGGAGCCCTAGAAGTGAGCAGTTCTTC. This encodes CSASSSGSPRSEQFF.

The CDR3 here is CASSLQGTGDGYTF. The CDR3 DNA reads TGTGCCAGCAGTTTGCAAGGGACAGGGGATGGCTACACCTTC. The chain is built from TRBV27 and TRBJ1-2; 10 nucleotides line up with TRBD1. The CDR3 spans 14 residues. CDR1 and CDR2 (germline): MNHEY, SMNVEV (reference sequence). The V gene end was trimmed by 3 bases and the J gene end by 6 bases; junction bases not matched to a gene: 4.

V is TRBV9 and J is TRBJ2-1; D gene ambiguous. CDR3 length equals 13 residues. Per germline, CDR1 SGDLS and CDR2 YYNGEE. V dropped 4 bases and J dropped 10 bases, with 15 bases sitting between them. CDR3 protein: CASSTDPSREQFF. For the CDR3, the DNA is TGTGCCAGCAGCACGGACCCTTCACGGGAGCAGTTCTTC.

The DNA of the CDR3 is TGTGCCAGCAGTTTTAGTGCGGGGCAAGAGACCCAGTACTTC. Its protein product is CASSFSAGQETQYF. V is TRBV12-3 or TRBV12-4 and J is TRBJ2-4; D is perhaps TRBD2 (6 bases). The DNA end lines up better with TRBJ2-5; the J call may be wrong. This CDR3 comprises 14 residues.

The sample holds a few counts of this clonotype. The chain joins TRBV7-3 to TRBJ2-7; 12 bases match TRBD2. Germline CDR1 and CDR2: SGHTA and FQGTGA. J gave up 7 bases and V 2 bases, and 6 bases lay outside the gene matches. CDR3 length: 15 residues. CDR3: CASSLYGLAGWEQYF. In DNA form, the CDR3 reads TGTGCCAGCAGCTTATACGGACTAGCGGGATGGGAGCAGTACTTC.

This sequence joins TRBV13 and TRBJ2-7, with 7 bases lining up with TRBD2. Germline assignment: CDR1 PRHDT and CDR2 FYEKMQ (reference sequence). The CDR3 runs to 15 residues. The J segment lost 8 bases and the V segment lost 4 bases, leaving 14 bases of the junction unmatched. The CDR3 region is CASSSAREAPRKQYF. CDR3 coding DNA: TGTGCCAGCAGCTCGGCCCGGGAGGCCCCTAGGAAGCAGTACTTC.

The rearrangement joins TRBV4-2 to TRBJ2-3; TRBD2 agrees at 10 bases. The V segment lost 6 bases and the J segment 3 bases; nucleotides outside the gene matches: 18. This CDR3 is 19 amino acids long. From germline, CDR1 is LGHNA and CDR2 YNFKEQ. The CDR3: CASSPLGPAGGSGTDTQYF. CDR3 bases: TGTGCCAGCAGTCCCCTTGGGCCAGCGGGGGGGTCTGGGACAGATACGCAGTATTTT.

This clonotype has a handful of counts. This sequence joins TRBV10-3 and TRBJ2-1; 9 bases match TRBD2. Germline V gene sequence: CDR1 ENHRY, CDR2 SYGVKD. V lost 3 bases, J lost 4 bases, and 7 bases stayed unmatched. The CDR3 runs to 16 residues. The CDR3 sequence: CAISDQAGGLYNEQFF. DNA of the CDR3: TGTGCCATCAGTGATCAAGCGGGAGGTTTATACAATGAGCAGTTCTTC.

The gene calls are TRBV20-1 and TRBJ2-3; 7 nucleotides line up with TRBD2. The junction had 8 bases not matched to a gene; V was cut back by 6 bases and J by 2 bases. Germline-derived CDR1 and CDR2 are DFQATT and SNEGSKA (reference sequence). The CDR3 loop spans 14 amino acids. CDR3 region: CSALTGRNTDTQYF. The CDR3 coding sequence is TGCAGTGCCTTGACCGGGAGGAACACAGATACGCAGTATTTT.

This clonotype was seen many times. V gene TRBV20-1 combines with J gene TRBJ2-5; perhaps TRBD1 as D (6 bases). V gave up 6 bases and J gave up 5 bases, with 13 bases separating them. Germline lookup yields CDR1 DFQATT and CDR2 SNEGSKA (reference sequence). CDR3 size: 12 residues. The DNA of the CDR3 is TGCAGTGCCAGAAGGGGGTACGAGACCCAGTACTTC. As protein: CSARRGYETQYF.

The chain employs TRBV6-6 and TRBJ1-2; 9 bases are shared with TRBD1. This CDR3 region has 15 residues. The junction had 7 bases not matched to a gene; V was cut back by 2 bases and J by 6 bases. CDR1 and CDR2 from the germline V gene are MNHNY and SVGAGI (reference sequence). The CDR3 sequence: CASSYSGQGTHGYTF. CDR3 coding DNA: TGTGCCAGCAGTTACAGTGGACAGGGGACCCATGGCTACACCTTC.

The chain combines TRBV11-2 with TRBJ1-1; the match to TRBD1 covers 9 bases. Losses at the gene ends were 4 bases for V and 11 bases for J; bases not matched to a gene: 8. The CDR3 spans 13 residues. Germline assignment: CDR1 SGHAT and CDR2 FQNNGV. The chain's CDR3 is CASSSNRGLRAFF. The DNA of the CDR3 is TGTGCCAGCAGCTCTAACAGGGGGCTAAGGGCTTTCTTT.

The gene calls are TRBV10-3 and TRBJ2-1, with D possibly being TRBD1 or TRBD2 (5 bases each). CDR1 is ENHRY, CDR2 SYGVKD, per germline. This CDR3 comprises 15 residues. With 4 bases removed from V and 2 bases from J, the gap between germline ends came to 12 bases. The CDR3 nucleotides are TGTGCCATCAGTGGGGGGAGAGGGGCCTACAATGAGCAGTTCTTC. Translated, it gives CAISGGRGAYNEQFF.

Points on this clonotype: Given a much more abundant clone one base away, this may be a read error. This sequence joins TRBV27 and TRBJ1-4; D uncertain. The CDR3 is 15 amino acids. From germline, CDR1 is MNHEY and CDR2 SMNVEV (reference sequence). The CDR3 coding sequence is TGTGCCAGCCGTTTAGCTAGGGCTTCGGCGGAAAAACTGTTTTTT. This sequence encodes CASRLARASAEKLFF.